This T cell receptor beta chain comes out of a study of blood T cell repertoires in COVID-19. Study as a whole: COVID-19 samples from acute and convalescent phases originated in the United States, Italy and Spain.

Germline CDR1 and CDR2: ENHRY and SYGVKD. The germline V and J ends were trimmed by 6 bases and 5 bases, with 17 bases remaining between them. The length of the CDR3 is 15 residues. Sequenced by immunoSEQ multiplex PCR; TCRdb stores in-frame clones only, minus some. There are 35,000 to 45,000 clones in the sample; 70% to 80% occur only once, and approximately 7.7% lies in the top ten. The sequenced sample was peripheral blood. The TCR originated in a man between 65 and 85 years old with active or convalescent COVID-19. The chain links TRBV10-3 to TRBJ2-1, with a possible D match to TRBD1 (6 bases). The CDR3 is CAIRDSGQKNNEQFF. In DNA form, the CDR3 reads TGTGCCATCAGGGACTCCGGACAGAAAAACAATGAGCAGTTCTTC.